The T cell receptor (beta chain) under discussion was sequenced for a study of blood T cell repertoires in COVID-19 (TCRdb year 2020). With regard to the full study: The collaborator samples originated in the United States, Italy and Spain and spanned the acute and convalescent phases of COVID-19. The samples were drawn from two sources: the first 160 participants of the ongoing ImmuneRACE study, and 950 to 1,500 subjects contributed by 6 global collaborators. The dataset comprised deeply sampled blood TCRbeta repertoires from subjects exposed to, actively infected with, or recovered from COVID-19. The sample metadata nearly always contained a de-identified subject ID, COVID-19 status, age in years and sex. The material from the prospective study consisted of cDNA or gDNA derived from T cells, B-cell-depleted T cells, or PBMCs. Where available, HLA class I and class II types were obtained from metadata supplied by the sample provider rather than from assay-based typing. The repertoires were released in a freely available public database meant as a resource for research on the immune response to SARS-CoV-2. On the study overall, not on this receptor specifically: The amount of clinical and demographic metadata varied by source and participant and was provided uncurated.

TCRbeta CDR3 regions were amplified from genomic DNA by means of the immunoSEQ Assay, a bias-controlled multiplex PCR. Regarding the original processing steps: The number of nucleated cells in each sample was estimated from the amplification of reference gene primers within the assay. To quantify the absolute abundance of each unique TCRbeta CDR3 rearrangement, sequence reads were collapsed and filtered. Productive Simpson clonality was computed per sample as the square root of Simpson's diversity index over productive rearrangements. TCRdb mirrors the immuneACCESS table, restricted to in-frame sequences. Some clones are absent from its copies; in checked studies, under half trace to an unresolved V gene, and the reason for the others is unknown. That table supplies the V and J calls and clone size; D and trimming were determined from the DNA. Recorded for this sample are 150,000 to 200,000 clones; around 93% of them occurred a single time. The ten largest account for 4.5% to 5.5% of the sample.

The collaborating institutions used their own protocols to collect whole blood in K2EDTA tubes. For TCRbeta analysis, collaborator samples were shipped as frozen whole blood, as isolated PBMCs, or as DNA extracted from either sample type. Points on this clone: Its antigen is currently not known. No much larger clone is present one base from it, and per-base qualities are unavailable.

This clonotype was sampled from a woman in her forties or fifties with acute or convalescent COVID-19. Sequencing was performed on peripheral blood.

Here is the DNA: TGTGCCTGGAGCCTCGGACAGGGGGGTGAAGCTTTCTTT. This sequence encodes CAWSLGQGGEAFF. The V gene is TRBV30 and the J gene is TRBJ1-1, with 10 bases matching TRBD1. Germline trimming amounts to 3 bases on V and 7 bases on J, with 5 as the count of junction bases outside the gene matches. CDR3 length: 13 amino acids, cysteine to phenylalanine. CDR3 DNA only is kept here, 39 bases in frame from base 1. As encoded in the germline V gene (reference sequence), CDR1 is GTSNPN while CDR2 is SVGIG.